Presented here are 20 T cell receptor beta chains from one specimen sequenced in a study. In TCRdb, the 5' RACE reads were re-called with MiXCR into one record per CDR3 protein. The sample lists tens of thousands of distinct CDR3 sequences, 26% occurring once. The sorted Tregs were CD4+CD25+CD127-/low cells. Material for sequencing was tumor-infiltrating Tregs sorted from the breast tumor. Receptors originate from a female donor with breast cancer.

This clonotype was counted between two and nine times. The CDR3 DNA reads as TGCGCCAGCAGCTTGGGACTAGCGGGAGGAGAGGAGCAGTTCTTC. Translating it yields CASSLGLAGGEEQFF. The chain has TRBV5-1 and TRBJ2-1; TRBD2 aligns across 13 bases. V lost 0 bases to trimming and J lost 10 bases; unmatched junction nucleotides: 4. Germline CDR1 is SGHRS and CDR2 is YFSETQ. CDR3 length equals 15 residues.

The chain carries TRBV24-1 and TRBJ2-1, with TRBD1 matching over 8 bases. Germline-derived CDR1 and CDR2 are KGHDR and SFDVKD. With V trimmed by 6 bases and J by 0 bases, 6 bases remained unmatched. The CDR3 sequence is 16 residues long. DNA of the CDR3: TGTGCCACCAGTACGGACAGGGCAAACTCCTACAATGAGCAGTTCTTC. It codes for CATSTDRANSYNEQFF.

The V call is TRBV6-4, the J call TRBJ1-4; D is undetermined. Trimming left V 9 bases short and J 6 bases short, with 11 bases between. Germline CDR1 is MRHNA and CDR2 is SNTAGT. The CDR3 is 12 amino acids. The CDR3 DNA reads TGTGCCAGTCTTATTACGTATGAAAAACTGTTTTTT. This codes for CASLITYEKLFF.

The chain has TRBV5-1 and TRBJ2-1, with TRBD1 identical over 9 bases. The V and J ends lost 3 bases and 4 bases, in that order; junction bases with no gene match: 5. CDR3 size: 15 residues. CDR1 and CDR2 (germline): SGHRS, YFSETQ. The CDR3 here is CASSWDGTGYNEQFF. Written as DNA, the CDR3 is TGCGCCAGCAGCTGGGACGGGACAGGGTACAATGAGCAGTTCTTC.

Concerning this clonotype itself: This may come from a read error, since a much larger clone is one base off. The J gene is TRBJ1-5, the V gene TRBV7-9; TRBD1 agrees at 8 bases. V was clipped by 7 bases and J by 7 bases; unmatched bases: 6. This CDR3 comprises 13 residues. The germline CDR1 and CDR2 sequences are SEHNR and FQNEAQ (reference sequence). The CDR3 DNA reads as TGTGCCAGCACCGTACAGGGGGAACAGCCCCAGCATTTT. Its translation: CASTVQGEQPQHF. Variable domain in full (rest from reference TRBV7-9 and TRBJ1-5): DTGVSQNPRHKITKRGQNVTFRCDPISEHNRLYWYRQTLGQGPEFLTYFQNEAQLEKSRLLSDRFSAERPKGSFSTLEIQRTEQGDSAMYLCASTVQGEQPQHFGDGTRLSIL.

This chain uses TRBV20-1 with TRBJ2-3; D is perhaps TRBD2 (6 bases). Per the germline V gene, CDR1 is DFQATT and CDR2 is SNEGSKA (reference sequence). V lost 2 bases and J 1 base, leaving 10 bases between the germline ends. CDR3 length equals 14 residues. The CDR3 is CSARSRLGTDTQYF. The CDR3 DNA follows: TGCAGTGCTAGATCTAGACTAGGCACAGATACGCAGTATTTT.

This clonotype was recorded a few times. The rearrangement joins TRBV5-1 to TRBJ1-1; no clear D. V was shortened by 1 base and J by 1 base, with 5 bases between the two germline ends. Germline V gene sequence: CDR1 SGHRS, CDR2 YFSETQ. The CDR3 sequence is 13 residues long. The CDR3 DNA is TGCGCCAGCAGCTTGACGACGAACACTGAAGCTTTCTTT. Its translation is CASSLTTNTEAFF.

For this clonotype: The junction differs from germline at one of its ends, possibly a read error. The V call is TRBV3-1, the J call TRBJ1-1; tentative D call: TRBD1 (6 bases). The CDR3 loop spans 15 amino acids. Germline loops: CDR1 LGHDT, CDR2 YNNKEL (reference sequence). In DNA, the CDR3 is TGTGCCAGCATCCCAACAGGAACGGGGGCCGGGGAAGCTTCCTTT. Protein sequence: CASIPTGTGAGEASF.

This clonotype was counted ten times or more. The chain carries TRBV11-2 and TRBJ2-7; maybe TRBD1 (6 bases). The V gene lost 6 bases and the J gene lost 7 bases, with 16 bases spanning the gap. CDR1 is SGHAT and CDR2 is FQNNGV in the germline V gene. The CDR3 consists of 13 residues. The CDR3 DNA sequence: TGTGCCAGCAGAAAAACACAGGGCTGGGAGCAGTACTTC. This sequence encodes CASRKTQGWEQYF.

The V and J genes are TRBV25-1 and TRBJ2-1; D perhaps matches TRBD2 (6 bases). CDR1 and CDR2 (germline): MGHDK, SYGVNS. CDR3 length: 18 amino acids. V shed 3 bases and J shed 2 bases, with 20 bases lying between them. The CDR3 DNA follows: TGTGCCAGCAGTGATGCGCGACGAGCGGGCCCGCCCTACAATGAGCAGTTCTTC. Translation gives CASSDARRAGPPYNEQFF.

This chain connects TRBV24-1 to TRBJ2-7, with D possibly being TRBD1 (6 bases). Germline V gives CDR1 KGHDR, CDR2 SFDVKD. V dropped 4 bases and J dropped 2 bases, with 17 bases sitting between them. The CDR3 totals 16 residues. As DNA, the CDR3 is TGTGCCACCAGTGACGCTGCCGACAGGTCACCCTACGAGCAGTACTTC. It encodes CATSDAADRSPYEQYF.

The DNA of the CDR3 is TGCGCCAGTCGCACCGGGACAGGGGGATATGGCTACACCTTC. Its protein is CASRTGTGGYGYTF. This rearrangement joins TRBV5-1 to TRBJ1-2; TRBD1 matches 11 bases. The CDR3 consists of 14 residues. The junction had 8 bases not matched to a gene; V was cut back by 8 bases and J by 5 bases. Germline V lookup: CDR1 SGHRS, CDR2 YFSETQ.

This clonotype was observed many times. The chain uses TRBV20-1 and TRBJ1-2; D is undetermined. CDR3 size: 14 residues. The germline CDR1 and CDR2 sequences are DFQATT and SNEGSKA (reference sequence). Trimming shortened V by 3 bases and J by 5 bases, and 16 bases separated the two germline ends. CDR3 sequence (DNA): TGCAGTGCTAGGCCGGACGTTAAGTGGTATGGCTACACCTTC. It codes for CSARPDVKWYGYTF.

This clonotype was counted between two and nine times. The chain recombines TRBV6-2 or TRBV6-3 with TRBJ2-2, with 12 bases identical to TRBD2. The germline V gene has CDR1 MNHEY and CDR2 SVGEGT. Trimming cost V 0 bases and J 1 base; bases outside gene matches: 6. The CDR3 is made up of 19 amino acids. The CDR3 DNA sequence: TGTGCCAGCAGTTACTCGAGGCTAGCGGGAGGGTTGAACACCGGGGAGCTGTTTTTT. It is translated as CASSYSRLAGGLNTGELFF.

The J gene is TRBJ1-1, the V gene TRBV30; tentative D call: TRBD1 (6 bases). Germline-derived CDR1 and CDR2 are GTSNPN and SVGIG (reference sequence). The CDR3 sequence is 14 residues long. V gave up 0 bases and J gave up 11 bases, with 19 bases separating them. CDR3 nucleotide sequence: TGTGCCTGGAGTGTACCAGTTATCTGGCAGGGGGCTTTCTTT. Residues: CAWSVPVIWQGAFF.

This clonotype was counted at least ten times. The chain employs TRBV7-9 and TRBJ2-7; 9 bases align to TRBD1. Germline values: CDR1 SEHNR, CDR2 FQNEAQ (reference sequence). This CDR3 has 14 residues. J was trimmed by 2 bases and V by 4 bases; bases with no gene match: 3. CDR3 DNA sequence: TGTGCCAGCAGCTGGAGGGACAGGGCCTACGAGCAGTACTTC. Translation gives CASSWRDRAYEQYF. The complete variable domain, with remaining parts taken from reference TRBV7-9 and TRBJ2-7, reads DTGVSQNPRHKITKRGQNVTFRCDPISEHNRLYWYRQTLGQGPEFLTYFQNEAQLEKSRLLSDRFSAERPKGSFSTLEIQRTEQGDSAMYLCASSWRDRAYEQYFGPGTRLTVT.

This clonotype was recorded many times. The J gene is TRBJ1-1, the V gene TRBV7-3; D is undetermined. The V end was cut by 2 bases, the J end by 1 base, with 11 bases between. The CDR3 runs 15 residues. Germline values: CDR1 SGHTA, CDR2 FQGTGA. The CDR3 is CASSLDTARNTEAFF. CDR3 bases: TGTGCCAGCAGCTTAGACACGGCCCGGAACACTGAAGCTTTCTTT.

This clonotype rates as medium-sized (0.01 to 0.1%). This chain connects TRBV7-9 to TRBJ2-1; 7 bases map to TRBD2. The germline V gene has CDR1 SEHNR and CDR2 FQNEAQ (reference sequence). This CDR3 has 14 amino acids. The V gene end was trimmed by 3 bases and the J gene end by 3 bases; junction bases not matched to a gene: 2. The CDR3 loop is CASSLSSGYNEQFF. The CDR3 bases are TGTGCCAGCAGCTTGTCTAGCGGCTACAATGAGCAGTTCTTC. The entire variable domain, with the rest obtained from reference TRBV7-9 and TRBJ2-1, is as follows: DTGVSQNPRHKITKRGQNVTFRCDPISEHNRLYWYRQTLGQGPEFLTYFQNEAQLEKSRLLSDRFSAERPKGSFSTLEIQRTEQGDSAMYLCASSLSSGYNEQFFGPGTRLTVL.

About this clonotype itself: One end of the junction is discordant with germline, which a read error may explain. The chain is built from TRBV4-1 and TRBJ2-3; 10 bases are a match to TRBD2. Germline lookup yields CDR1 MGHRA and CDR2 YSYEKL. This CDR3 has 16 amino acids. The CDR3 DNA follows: TGTGCCAGCAGCCAAGCGGGACTAGCGAGCACAGGTACGCAGTATTTT. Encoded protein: CASSQAGLASTGTQYF.

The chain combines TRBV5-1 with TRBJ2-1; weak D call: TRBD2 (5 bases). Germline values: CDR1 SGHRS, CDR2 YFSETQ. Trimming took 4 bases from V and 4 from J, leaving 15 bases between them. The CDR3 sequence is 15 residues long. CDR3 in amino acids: CASSPNVRAYNEQFF. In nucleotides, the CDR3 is TGCGCCAGCAGCCCGAACGTGAGGGCTTACAATGAGCAGTTCTTC.